These T cell receptor beta chains were read from a single sample in a study of blood T cell repertoires in COVID-19. Only in-frame clones appear in the TCRdb table, and some are missing; sequencing was by immunoSEQ multiplex PCR. The sample includes hundreds of thousands of clones, around 87% seen only once; the top ten take around 1.9%. Input material: PBMCs or T cells enriched from blood (not recorded which). These receptors were taken from a man aged 40-49 years in a cohort exposed to, infected with or recovered from COVID-19 (not recorded which). Both conserved end residues are part of each CDR3. D genes are given only for firm matches. Clone size, where shown, is once, few, many, or a class for clones that have expanded.

D,length,size,J,V,CDR3,DNA
TRBD1,14,once,TRBJ1-1,TRBV9,CASSTGQANTEAFF,TGTGCCAGCAGCACGGGACAGGCGAACACTGAAGCTTTCTTT
TRBD2,17,.,TRBJ2-2,TRBV3-1/TRBV3-2,CASSLLAGNVNTGELFF,TGTGCCAGCAGCCTTCTAGCGGGAAATGTGAACACCGGGGAGCTGTTTTTT
.,14,once,TRBJ1-4,TRBV30,CAWSSGTIGEKLFF,TGTGCCTGGAGTTCTGGGACAATTGGTGAAAAACTGTTTTTT
.,14,.,TRBJ2-7,TRBV27,CASSFLGEVGEQYF,TGTGCCAGCAGTTTCCTCGGGGAGGTGGGCGAGCAGTACTTC
TRBD1,15,.,TRBJ1-4,TRBV5-1,CASSLRQGAAEKLFF,TGCGCCAGCAGCCTCCGACAGGGGGCGGCGGAAAAACTGTTTTTT
.,14,.,TRBJ2-6,TRBV19,CASSQGPGANVLTF,TGTGCCAGTTCGCAGGGTCCTGGGGCCAACGTCCTGACTTTC
TRBD1,15,.,TRBJ1-2,TRBV2,CASRRGDRAPEGYTF,TGTGCCAGCCGCCGCGGGGACAGGGCTCCGGAAGGCTACACCTTC
TRBD2,16,.,TRBJ2-7,TRBV18,CASSPYSGGYSYEQYF,TGTGCCAGCTCACCATACTCGGGAGGCTACTCCTACGAGCAGTACTTC
.,14,.,TRBJ2-7,TRBV10-3,CAIRYGEGGYEQYF,TGTGCCATCAGATATGGGGAGGGGGGGTACGAGCAGTACTTC
.,12,.,TRBJ1-2,TRBV5-6,CASSSTGHGYTF,TGTGCCAGCAGCTCAACAGGGCATGGCTACACCTTC
.,13,.,TRBJ2-7,TRBV5-1,CASSFDSTYEQYF,TGCGCCAGCAGCTTCGACAGCACCTACGAGCAGTACTTC
TRBD1,17,.,TRBJ1-3,TRBV30,CAWAGTGALYTGNTIYF,TGTGCCTGGGCCGGGACAGGGGCACTTTATACTGGAAACACCATATATTTT
.,16,few,TRBJ2-7,TRBV5-4,CASSKVGLASSYEQYF,TGTGCCAGCAGCAAGGTCGGACTCGCGAGCTCCTACGAGCAGTACTTC
.,13,.,TRBJ1-1,TRBV14,CASSHTGNTEAFF,TGTGCCAGCAGCCATACGGGGAACACTGAAGCTTTCTTT
TRBD2,16,once,TRBJ2-2,TRBV5-1,CASSFGLAGDTGELFF,TGCGCCAGCAGCTTTGGACTAGCGGGGGACACCGGGGAGCTGTTTTTT
TRBD1,15,once,TRBJ1-2,TRBV5-1,CASTDRGLTNYGYTF,TGCGCCAGCACCGACAGGGGTCTAACTAACTATGGCTACACCTTC
.,14,.,TRBJ2-6,TRBV29-1,CSVEAGSGANVLTF,TGCAGCGTTGAAGCAGGTTCTGGGGCCAACGTCCTGACTTTC
TRBD1,16,.,TRBJ2-5,TRBV3-1/TRBV3-2,CASSQARMGQGKTQYF,TGTGCCAGCAGCCAAGCTAGAATGGGACAGGGGAAGACCCAGTACTTC
TRBD1,15,.,TRBJ2-2,TRBV28,CASSSPGGNTGELFF,TGTGCCAGCAGTTCCCCAGGGGGGAACACCGGGGAGCTGTTTTTT
TRBD1,14,.,TRBJ1-6,TRBV19,CASWDREPNSPLHF,TGTGCCAGTTGGGACAGGGAACCGAATTCACCCCTCCACTTT
TRBD1,18,.,TRBJ1-5,TRBV7-9,CASSLELSRGHSNQPQHF,TGTGCCAGCAGCTTAGAGCTCTCAAGGGGGCATAGCAATCAGCCCCAGCATTTT
.,15,.,TRBJ1-1,TRBV5-6,CASSWRRGPNTEAFF,TGTGCCAGCAGCTGGCGAAGGGGTCCTAACACTGAAGCTTTCTTT
TRBD2,16,.,TRBJ2-5,TRBV5-1,CASSLKSGLGFETQYF,TGCGCCAGCAGCTTAAAATCGGGACTAGGGTTTGAGACCCAGTACTTC
TRBD2,15,once,TRBJ2-3,TRBV5-1,CASSQSSGSSDTQYF,TGCGCCAGCAGTCAATCTAGCGGGAGTTCAGATACGCAGTATTTT
.,17,.,TRBJ1-1,TRBV18,CASSPTLGAGGNTEAFF,TGTGCCAGCTCACCGACATTAGGCGCCGGGGGGAACACTGAAGCTTTCTTT
TRBD1,16,once,TRBJ1-2,TRBV24-1,CATSDLQDRVTYGYTF,TGTGCCACCAGTGATTTACAGGACAGGGTGACCTATGGCTACACCTTC
TRBD2,18,few,TRBJ2-5,TRBV10-3,CAISESEVVLAGEKTQYF,TGTGCCATCAGTGAGTCGGAGGTCGTATTAGCGGGAGAGAAGACCCAGTACTTC
.,14,.,TRBJ1-2,TRBV28,CASSLQQVAYGYTF,TGTGCCAGCAGTCTCCAACAGGTAGCCTATGGCTACACCTTC
.,13,.,TRBJ1-1,TRBV21-1,CATTHDRGAEAFF,TGTGCCACAACCCACGACAGGGGCGCTGAAGCTTTCTTT
TRBD1,15,.,TRBJ1-2,TRBV10-1,CASSPGRTGEYGYTF,TGCGCCAGCTCCCCAGGCCGGACAGGGGAGTATGGCTACACCTTC
.,15,few,TRBJ2-2,TRBV3-1/TRBV3-2,CASSQALGPTGELFF,TGTGCCAGCAGCCAAGCACTAGGGCCCACCGGGGAGCTGTTTTTT
.,13,.,TRBJ1-2,TRBV12-5,CASGLWFSSGYTF,TGTGCTAGTGGTTTGTGGTTTTCTAGTGGCTACACCTTC
TRBD2,15,.,TRBJ2-1,TRBV6-5,CASSSGTSGANEQFF,TGTGCCAGCAGTTCCGGGACTAGCGGGGCTAATGAGCAGTTCTTC
TRBD1,15,.,TRBJ1-2,TRBV5-1,CASSPETGQAYGYTF,TGCGCCAGCAGCCCGGAAACAGGACAGGCCTATGGCTACACCTTC
.,14,.,TRBJ2-7,TRBV19,CASSPTGQTYEQYF,TGTGCCAGTAGTCCGACGGGACAAACCTACGAGCAGTACTTC
TRBD2,18,.,TRBJ2-5,TRBV5-8,CASSLASLAGEGIETQYF,TGTGCCAGCAGCTTGGCGAGTTTAGCGGGAGAGGGGATTGAGACCCAGTACTTC
.,11,.,TRBJ2-4,TRBV6-5,CASSYMAIQYF,TGTGCCAGCAGTTACATGGCCATTCAGTACTTC
.,13,.,TRBJ1-1,TRBV7-9,CASSLRLNTEAFF,TGTGCCAGCAGCTTACGGTTGAACACTGAAGCTTTCTTT
TRBD1,16,.,TRBJ1-3,TRBV11-2,CASSSLQGARGNTIYF,TGTGCCAGCAGCTCACTTCAGGGGGCGCGAGGAAACACCATATATTTT
.,14,.,TRBJ1-2,TRBV6-5,CASSVEAGNYGYTF,TGTGCCAGCAGCGTTGAGGCCGGGAACTATGGCTACACCTTC
.,15,.,TRBJ2-1,TRBV7-9,CASSLGGASYNEQFF,TGTGCCAGCAGCTTAGGGGGCGCCTCCTACAATGAGCAGTTCTTC
.,13,.,TRBJ2-6,TRBV15,CATRVGGANVLTF,TGTGCCACCCGGGTTGGTGGGGCCAACGTCCTGACTTTC
TRBD2,14,.,TRBJ2-5,TRBV5-4,CASRPSGGSETQYF,TGTGCCAGCAGGCCGAGCGGGGGGTCGGAGACCCAGTACTTC
TRBD2,17,.,TRBJ2-2,TRBV19,CASSIGTSGRITGELFF,TGTGCCAGTAGTATCGGGACTAGCGGGAGGATTACCGGGGAGCTGTTTTTT
TRBD1,15,.,TRBJ1-5,TRBV28,CASSTPGGLAGPQHF,TGTGCCAGCAGCACCCCAGGGGGCCTCGCGGGGCCCCAGCATTTT
.,15,.,TRBJ1-5,TRBV7-2,CASSLDAGNNQPQHF,TGTGCCAGCAGCTTAGATGCAGGGAACAATCAGCCCCAGCATTTT
TRBD1,14,.,TRBJ1-1,TRBV7-2,CASSSNRGSSEAFF,TGTGCCAGCAGCTCAAACAGGGGTTCCTCTGAAGCTTTCTTT